The 23 T cell receptor beta chains given below trace back to one sample, sequenced in a study of cytomegalovirus exposure and HLA in healthy donors. The PCR made use of 60 Vbeta and 13 Jbeta primers. Data came from immunoSEQ multiplex PCR; TCRdb stores just in-frame clones and leaves some out. Here the sample spans fewer than 250,000 clones, more than 65% being singletons. Sequencing used PBMCs. All receptors derive from a woman in her 30s in good health and CMV-seronegative.

V is TRBV7-8 and J is TRBJ2-1; D is possibly TRBD1 (5 bases). From germline, CDR1 is SGHVS and CDR2 FQNEAQ. V was cut by 4 bases and J by 6 bases, with 16 bases left in between. The CDR3 contains 15 residues. CDR3 amino acids: CASSSTLDSLNEQFF. For the CDR3, the DNA is TGTGCCAGCAGCTCAACGCTAGACAGTCTCAATGAGCAGTTCTTC. The full variable domain, completed using reference TRBV7-8 and TRBJ2-1, is GAGVSQSPRYKVAKRGQDVALRCDPISGHVSLFWYQQALGQGPEFLTYFQNEAQLDKSGLPSDRFFAERPEGSVSTLKIQRTQQEDSAVYLCASSSTLDSLNEQFFGPGTRLTVL.

The CDR3 DNA is TGTGCCAGCAGTGACAGGGATAATTCACCCCTCCACTTT. This codes for CASSDRDNSPLHF. The rearrangement links TRBV7-9 to TRBJ1-6; 7 nucleotides align to TRBD1. Unmatched junction bases numbered 1, after V lost 6 bases and J lost 5 bases. Germline CDR1 SEHNR, CDR2 FQNEAQ (reference sequence). The CDR3 loop spans 13 amino acids.

The gene calls are TRBV19 and TRBJ1-2, with D possibly TRBD1 on 5 matching bases. V lost 2 bases and J lost 4, with 17 bases in between. The germline V gene has CDR1 LNHDA and CDR2 SQIVND (reference sequence). This CDR3 is 16 amino acids long. CDR3 in amino acids: CASSITGTRFPYGYTF. The CDR3 nucleotides read TGTGCCAGTAGTATAACAGGAACCCGCTTTCCCTATGGCTACACCTTC.

This clone is a singleton in its sample. The CDR3 here is CAWSWTDTNTGELFF. Written as DNA, the CDR3 is TGTGCCTGGAGTTGGACTGATACGAACACCGGGGAGCTGTTTTTT. This chain joins TRBV30 and TRBJ2-2; perhaps TRBD2 as D (5 bases). The V gene lost 2 bases and the J gene lost 0 bases, with 10 bases spanning the gap. The germline CDR1 and CDR2 sequences are GTSNPN and SVGIG (reference sequence). CDR3 length equals 15 residues.

The chain employs TRBV11-3 and TRBJ2-7, with D perhaps TRBD2 (6 bases). This CDR3 has 18 residues. Germline V gives CDR1 SGHNT, CDR2 YENEEA. Trimming pared 1 base from V and 2 bases from J, leaving 21 bases between. The chain's CDR3 is CASSLAGVLVGGTYEQYF. CDR3 nucleotides: TGTGCCAGCAGCTTAGCCGGGGTTTTGGTGGGAGGTACCTACGAGCAGTACTTC.

The rearrangement links TRBV6-5 to TRBJ2-2; TRBD1 matches at 8 bases. The V segment lost 8 bases and the J segment 8 bases; nucleotides outside the gene matches: 10. The CDR3 totals 14 residues. Germline V CDR1 and CDR2: MNHEY, SVGAGI. The CDR3 reads CASGRQGIEGELFF. The CDR3 nucleotides are TGTGCCAGCGGGCGACAGGGGATTGAGGGGGAGCTGTTTTTT.

This clone turned up a few times. This chain uses TRBV5-4 with TRBJ1-1, with D tentatively TRBD1 (5 bases). CDR1 and CDR2 (germline): SGHNT, YYREEE (reference sequence). This CDR3 has 14 amino acids. V shed 3 bases and J shed 4 bases, with 13 bases lying between them. The CDR3 region is CASSSVGGSTEAFF. CDR3 in DNA: TGTGCCAGCAGCTCCGTGGGGGGGAGCACTGAAGCTTTCTTT.

This sequence joins TRBV10-3 and TRBJ1-1; possible D gene TRBD1, 6 bases. Trimming cost V 7 bases and J 1 base, with 10 bases left between them. This CDR3 has 13 residues. Germline CDR1 reads ENHRY; CDR2 reads SYGVKD. The CDR3 bases are TGTGCCATCACTATGGGACAGAACACTGAAGCTTTCTTT. It is translated as CAITMGQNTEAFF.

The rearrangement joins TRBV4-2 to TRBJ2-7; 7 bases align to TRBD2. There are 14 residues in the CDR3. Germline loops: CDR1 LGHNA, CDR2 YNFKEQ. With 6 bases clipped from V and 0 bases from J, the junction kept 5 bases outside the gene matches. CDR3 sequence reads: CASRPRLASYEQYF. The CDR3 bases are TGTGCCAGCAGACCTCGACTAGCCTCCTACGAGCAGTACTTC.

The J gene is TRBJ1-2, the V gene TRBV7-3, with D tentatively TRBD1 (6 bases). V was trimmed by 5 bases and J by 4 bases, leaving 17 bases between them. The CDR3 spans 15 residues. Germline lookup yields CDR1 SGHTA and CDR2 FQGTGA. CDR3 region: CASSPSGGQSYGYTF. In nucleotides, the CDR3 is TGTGCCAGCAGCCCTTCCGGCGGACAGAGCTATGGCTACACCTTC.

CDR3 DNA sequence: TGTGCCTGGAGTAACGAAGTCGGACAGGGGATCTCTGGAAACACCATATATTTT. Translation: CAWSNEVGQGISGNTIYF. This chain connects TRBV30 to TRBJ1-3, with 9 bases lining up with TRBD1. Per germline, CDR1 GTSNPN and CDR2 SVGIG (reference sequence). V was clipped by 2 bases and J by 0 bases; unmatched bases: 11. CDR3 length: 18 residues. The entire variable domain, with the rest obtained from reference TRBV30 and TRBJ1-3, is as follows: SQTIHQWPATLVQPVGSPLSLECTVEGTSNPNLYWYRQAAGRGLQLLFYSVGIGQISSEVPQNLSASRPQDRQFILSSKKLLLSDSGFYLCAWSNEVGQGISGNTIYFGEGSWLTVV.

The chain carries TRBV5-6 and TRBJ1-6; D not certain. Trimming cost V 5 bases and J 2 bases, with 14 bases left between them. Germline CDR1 is SGHDT and CDR2 is YYEEEE. This CDR3 is built from 16 residues. In DNA, the CDR3 is TGTGCCAGCAGGGCCGGGATTGGCACCTATAATTCACCCCTCCACTTT. Its translation is CASRAGIGTYNSPLHF.

Of note for this clone: At one end, the junction sequence differs from germline, possibly due to a read error. The rearrangement uses TRBV7-9 and TRBJ2-7, with 9 nucleotides matching TRBD1. Germline V gives CDR1 SEHNR, CDR2 FQNEAQ (reference sequence). The CDR3 totals 18 residues. CDR3 sequence reads: CSSSPRIPGLGQGYEQYF. CDR3 nucleotides: TGTTCCAGCAGCCCAAGGATTCCCGGCCTGGGACAGGGCTACGAGCAGTACTTC.

V is TRBV10-2 and J is TRBJ1-1; possibly TRBD1 for D (6 bases). Germline-derived CDR1 and CDR2 are WSHSY and SAAADI. The germline V and J ends were trimmed by 8 bases and 7 bases, with 17 bases remaining between them. This CDR3 has 13 amino acids. The CDR3 region is CASGLQGLSEAFF. The CDR3 region has the DNA TGCGCCAGCGGCCTACAGGGTTTAAGTGAAGCTTTCTTT.

The chain joins TRBV5-5 to TRBJ1-2, with TRBD1 matching 8 bases. The trim removed 3 bases at V and 8 bases at J, leaving 9 bases unmatched. CDR3 length: 14 amino acids. Germline V CDR1 and CDR2: SGHKS, YYEKEE (reference sequence). The CDR3 spells CASSWTGTGEGYTF. In DNA form, the CDR3 reads TGTGCCAGCAGCTGGACTGGGACAGGTGAAGGCTACACCTTC.

The chain recombines TRBV5-1 with TRBJ1-6, with D unresolved. Trimming stripped 0 bases from V and 2 bases from J, with 9 bases between. The CDR3 loop spans 16 amino acids. Germline CDR1 SGHRS, CDR2 YFSETQ. DNA of the CDR3: TGCGCCAGCAGCTTGGGGGAGGGCGCCTATAATTCACCCCTCCACTTT. Translation: CASSLGEGAYNSPLHF.

About this clone: A read error may produce the germline difference seen at one junction end. The gene calls are TRBV7-9 and TRBJ1-6, with 10 bases fitting TRBD1. The CDR3 is made up of 17 amino acids. Germline V gene sequence: CDR1 SEHNR, CDR2 FQNEAQ (reference sequence). The CDR3 nucleotides read TGTTCCAGCAGCAGTCCCGGGACAGGGGTTTTCAATTCACCCCTCCACTTT. As protein: CSSSSPGTGVFNSPLHF.

The chain uses TRBV6-4 and TRBJ1-1; no clear D gene. CDR3 length: 13 residues. Trimming cost V 6 bases and J 0 bases, with 8 bases left between them. The germline V gene has CDR1 MRHNA and CDR2 SNTAGT. The CDR3 nucleotides are TGTGCCAGCAGGAAAACGGTGAACACTGAAGCTTTCTTT. As protein: CASRKTVNTEAFF.

This clone showed up just a few times. The V call is TRBV9, the J call TRBJ2-1; the D is unclear. Germline assignment: CDR1 SGDLS and CDR2 YYNGEE. The V gene lost 3 bases and the J gene lost 4 bases, with 14 bases spanning the gap. This CDR3 has 15 residues. The CDR3, as DNA: TGTGCCAGCAGCGCAGACTCCGCACTATACAATGAGCAGTTCTTC. Translation gives CASSADSALYNEQFF.

The V and J genes are TRBV21-1 and TRBJ1-5; the D call TRBD1 from the table was never checked on the DNA. TRBV21-1 is given as a pseudogene. The CDR3 spans 18 residues. CDR3 DNA: TGTGCCAGCAGCAAAGCGCCACAGTGGTTCTATAGCAATCAGCCCCAGCATTTT. Translated, it gives CASSKAPQWFYSNQPQHF.

J is TRBJ1-1 and V is TRBV12-5; D may be TRBD1 (5 bases). The germline gives CDR1 LGHNT, CDR2 FRNRAP. Trimming took 2 bases from V and 4 from J, leaving 23 bases between them. This CDR3 spans 18 amino acids. CDR3 residues: CASGLYTGIGPKSTEAFF. The CDR3 nucleotides are TGTGCTAGTGGTTTGTACACAGGCATTGGGCCTAAGAGCACTGAAGCTTTCTTT.

This clone has more than one count but fewer than ten. This rearrangement joins TRBV6-1 to TRBJ2-1; tentatively, D is TRBD1 (5 bases). V was pared by 7 bases and J by 5 bases, with 18 bases between. In germline, CDR1 is MNHNS, CDR2 SASEGT. This CDR3 comprises 15 residues. The DNA of the CDR3 is TGTGCCAGCACCAAATCCTTGGGGCCAGACAATGAGCAGTTCTTC. This gives the protein CASTKSLGPDNEQFF.

The J gene is TRBJ2-1, the V gene TRBV7-2; D perhaps matches TRBD2 (5 bases). The CDR3 covers 12 residues. Per germline, CDR1 SGHTA and CDR2 FQGNSA. Deletions cut 5 bases from V and 8 bases from J, with 10 bases between. The CDR3 protein is CASSHGGYEQFF. CDR3 coding DNA: TGTGCCAGCAGCCATGGAGGCTATGAGCAGTTCTTC.